This T cell receptor beta chain comes out of a study of cytomegalovirus exposure and HLA in healthy donors. The PCR used 60 Vbeta and 13 Jbeta primers. Clones were read by immunoSEQ multiplex PCR, and TCRdb kept only the in-frame ones, dropping some. This table has 180,000 or so clones, 70% to 90% appearing once. Study observations and caveats: The study listed approximately 160 cytomegalovirus-associated TCR beta chains. A previous analysis found most TCR beta V segments productive roughly 87% or roughly 30% of the time.

A word on this clone: Its antigen remains unknown.

Germline V gene sequence: CDR1 KGHSH, CDR2 LQKENI. V was pared by 3 bases and J by 6 bases, with 15 bases between. The CDR3 spans 14 residues. Sequencing was performed on PBMCs. The source of this sequence is a woman aged 25 to 39 in good health and CMV-seronegative. This chain links TRBV18 with TRBJ2-7; D perhaps matches TRBD1 (6 bases). This CDR3 reads CASSPDRVGVEQYF. CDR3 nucleotide sequence: TGTGCCAGCTCACCGGACAGAGTTGGGGTCGAGCAGTACTTC.